These 10 T cell receptor beta chains were all obtained from the same sample, sequenced in a study of blood T cell repertoires in COVID-19. The method was immunoSEQ multiplex PCR; TCRdb's version includes in-frame clones alone and lacks a portion of them. The table includes roughly 150,000 clones, about four fifths detected once. The source material was peripheral blood. Receptors were obtained from a man in his fifties or sixties with active or convalescent COVID-19.

CDR3 amino acids: CASTMGQVDTGELFF. The CDR3 nucleotides read TGTGCCAGCACCATGGGACAGGTTGACACCGGGGAGCTGTTTTTT. The genes are TRBV5-4 and TRBJ2-2; 8 bases are a match to TRBD1. The CDR3 is made up of 15 amino acids. Germline CDR1 SGHNT, CDR2 YYREEE (reference sequence). V was pared by 6 bases and J by 3 bases, with 7 bases of the junction left unmatched.

This chain connects TRBV11-2 to TRBJ1-1; TRBD1 is a possible D gene (5 bases). This CDR3 has 13 amino acids. Germline CDR1 SGHAT, CDR2 FQNNGV. V was clipped by 5 bases and J by 11 bases, with 18 bases between them. The CDR3 DNA sequence: TGTGCCAGCAGCGTGGTGCCCTGGCAGGGTGCTTTCTTT. Translation gives CASSVVPWQGAFF.

The chain employs TRBV4-2 and TRBJ2-6; tentative D call: TRBD1 (6 bases). CDR3 length: 17 amino acids. The germline CDR1 and CDR2 sequences are LGHNA and YNFKEQ. Trimming removed 4 bases from V and 0 bases from J, with 13 bases in between. The CDR3 is CASSPGTFSSGANVLTF. CDR3 DNA: TGTGCCAGCAGCCCAGGGACATTTAGCTCTGGGGCCAACGTCCTGACTTTC.

The J gene is TRBJ2-2, the V gene TRBV28; a possible D gene is TRBD2 (6 bases). Germline lookup yields CDR1 MDHEN and CDR2 SYDVKM. V lost 1 base and J 0 bases, leaving 9 bases between the germline ends. The CDR3 runs 16 residues. CDR3 residues: CASSLFREPNTGELFF. CDR3 bases: TGTGCCAGCAGTTTATTTCGGGAGCCGAACACCGGGGAGCTGTTTTTT.

The chain is built from TRBV7-2 and TRBJ2-3, with D uncertain. Germline CDR1 SGHTA, CDR2 FQGNSA. The V end was cut by 1 base, the J end by 2 bases, with 10 bases between. The CDR3 spans 15 residues. Here the CDR3 DNA reads TGTGCCAGCAGCTTAGGCGGTCCCTACACAGATACGCAGTATTTT. Protein product: CASSLGGPYTDTQYF.

The chain employs TRBV20-1 and TRBJ1-4, with 9 positions matching TRBD1. The CDR3 covers 11 residues. The V gene's germline CDR1 is DFQATT and CDR2 SNEGSKA (reference sequence). The CDR3 loop reads CRAGTGEKLFF. CDR3 nucleotides: TGCAGGGCTGGGACAGGGGAAAAACTGTTTTTT.

J is TRBJ2-3 and V is TRBV24-1; weak D call: TRBD1 (7 bases). This CDR3 is 14 amino acids long. Germline loops: CDR1 KGHDR, CDR2 SFDVKD. V was trimmed by 3 bases and J by 8 bases, leaving 14 bases between them. The CDR3 DNA follows: TGTGCCACCAGTGATGCGGGGACAGTCGGTACGCAGTATTTT. Amino acids: CATSDAGTVGTQYF.

This clone was seen more than once but under ten times. The J gene is TRBJ2-3, the V gene TRBV4-1; 11 bases are a match to TRBD2. Germline lookup yields CDR1 MGHRA and CDR2 YSYEKL. Trimming cost V 6 bases and J 4 bases; bases outside gene matches: 12. The CDR3 loop spans 17 amino acids. The CDR3 sequence is CASSSLLLAGGSDTQYF. As DNA, the CDR3 is TGCGCCAGCAGTTCACTCCTGCTAGCGGGGGGCTCAGATACGCAGTATTTT.

V usage is TRBV7-9 and J usage is TRBJ1-5; no clear D. CDR1 SEHNR and CDR2 FQNEAQ come from the germline V gene (reference sequence). V shed 8 bases and J shed 4 bases, with 15 bases lying between them. CDR3 length: 14 amino acids. CDR3 sequence (DNA): TGTGCCAGCTTCAGGACGACTACAAATCAGCCCCAGCATTTT. This codes for CASFRTTTNQPQHF.

A single count supports this clone. This chain joins TRBV20-1 and TRBJ1-6, with a possible D match to TRBD1 (6 bases). This CDR3 is built from 15 residues. The V and J ends lost 3 bases and 8 bases respectively, with 17 bases between them. CDR1 is DFQATT and CDR2 is SNEGSKA in the germline V gene (reference sequence). The CDR3: CSASSGQLQDSPLHF. The CDR3 coding sequence is TGCAGTGCTAGTAGCGGACAGCTCCAGGATTCACCCCTCCACTTT.